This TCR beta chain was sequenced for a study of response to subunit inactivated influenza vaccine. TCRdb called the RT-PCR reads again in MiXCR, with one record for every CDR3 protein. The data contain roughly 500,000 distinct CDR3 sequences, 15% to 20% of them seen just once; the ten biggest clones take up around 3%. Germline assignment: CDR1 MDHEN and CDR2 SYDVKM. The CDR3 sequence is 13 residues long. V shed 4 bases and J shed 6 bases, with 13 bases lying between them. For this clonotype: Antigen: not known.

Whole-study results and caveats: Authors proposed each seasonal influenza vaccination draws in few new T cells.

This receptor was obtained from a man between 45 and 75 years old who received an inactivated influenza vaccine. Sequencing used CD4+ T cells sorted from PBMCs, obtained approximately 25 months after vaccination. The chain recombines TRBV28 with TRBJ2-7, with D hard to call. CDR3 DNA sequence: TGTGCCAGCAGTTGGACGACCCTGAGCGAGCAGTACTTC. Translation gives CASSWTTLSEQYF.